One T cell receptor beta chain is described in this entry. This clonotype was seen repeatedly, ten times or more. The antigen it binds to is not known. No quality values exist for individual bases; no much larger clone is one base distant. The sample was run on an Illumina HiSeq 1500. TCRdb trimmed the raw reads at Q25, called clones with MiXCR and kept productive beta chains. Under each unique CDR3 protein, matching rows form one entry showing the most common genes and DNA. Across this sample there are almost 300,000 distinct CDR3 sequences, with roughly a tenth seen only once. Approximately 2.4% of the sample lies in the top ten. This specimen belongs to a study of T cell repertoires in cytomegalovirus infection (dated by TCRdb to between 2018 and 2021). Background on the whole study: Because public TCR beta signatures pointed to carriage of CMV infection together with the matching HLA type, the HLA type of each donor mattered for the analysis.

Findings and caveats that apply to the study as a whole: The ex vivo response was dominated by HLA-C-restricted CMV-specific TCR beta clonotypes, which also provided the single most frequent clonotype in two of eight donors. In both this cohort and an independent roughly 400-donor cohort, the cumulative frequency of public TCR beta family members distinguished carriers of CMV infection plus the relevant HLA type.

The specimen was PBMCs. The receptor's source is a human donor in good health (CMV status not recorded). Some clones in this sample may be carry-over from other donors' samples.

The CDR3 protein is CSASLRSGGDTDTQYF. The DNA sequence is given as TGCAGTGCTAGCCTCCGGAGCGGGGGGGACACAGATACGCAGTATTTT. The sequence links TRBV20-1 to TRBJ2-3, and 10 junction bases match TRBD2. There are 16 amino acids in the CDR3, from cysteine to phenylalanine inclusive. Kept here is only the CDR3 DNA, which spans 48 bases and is read in frame from base 1. The germline V gene (reference sequence) sets CDR1 to DFQATT and CDR2 to SNEGSKA. V is pruned by 3 bases and J by 2 bases, leaving 8 bases of the junction without a gene match.